This entry features one T cell receptor beta chain sequence. Antigen unknown. One base away lies a much larger clone, so this may be a sequencing read error. The germline V gene encodes CDR1 SGHKS and CDR2 YYEKEE (reference sequence). Trimming cost V 2 bases and J 9 bases, with 14 bases left between them. CDR3 size: 14 residues. The sample comes from a study of neurological immune-mediated disorders. General study points: Levels of TCR clonal expansion peaked in HTLV-1-associated myelopathy and reached their lowest in multiple sclerosis, under those of healthy controls.

TCRdb re-called the 5' RACE reads with MiXCR, one entry per CDR3 protein. The data hold approximately 50,000 distinct CDR3 sequences, with about a tenth observed a single time. This clonotype was obtained from a man aged 65 to 79 with HTLV-1-associated myelopathy (HAM/TSP). The source material was PBMCs. This sequence joins TRBV5-5 and TRBJ1-4; no clear D gene. The CDR3 sequence: CASSLPALGKKLFF. CDR3 DNA: TGTGCCAGCAGCTTACCAGCTTTAGGTAAAAAACTGTTTTTT.